This T cell receptor beta chain was sequenced for a study of cytomegalovirus exposure and HLA in healthy donors. Background on the study: There were approximately 85 million unique TCRs (from HLA-typed donors) in an early data release. General study points: There were reportedly fewer N-insertions in an Asian-associated ancestry cluster than the approximately 600-donor mean, in a later analysis. Testing in vitro showed a few CMV-associated chains specific for CMV antigens. Per published accounts, TCR beta sequences correctly predicted the HLA-A and HLA-B alleles of most subjects.

The CDR3 runs 13 residues. V shed 7 bases and J 3 bases; nucleotides not matched to a gene: 5. CDR1 is MNHNY and CDR2 is SVGAGI in the germline V gene (reference sequence). In its sample, this clone was seen a few times. Its antigen is unidentified. PCR amplification relied on 60 Vbeta primers (plus 13 Jbeta primers). Assay: immunoSEQ multiplex PCR; the TCRdb copy retains only in-frame clones and omits some. Among some 130,000 clones, 65% to 75% were seen once, and the ten largest hold roughly 6%. The V call is TRBV6-6, the J call TRBJ2-5; 7 nucleotides agree with TRBD2. The sequence derives from a woman between 45 and 60 years old in good health and CMV-seropositive. Source material: PBMCs. CDR3 in amino acids: CASTPGGKETQYF. As DNA, the CDR3 is TGTGCCAGCACCCCGGGGGGTAAAGAGACCCAGTACTTC.